One and the same sample provided the 26 T cell receptor beta chains below, sequenced in a study of cytomegalovirus exposure and HLA in healthy donors. The PCR had 60 Vbeta and 13 Jbeta primers. The table came from immunoSEQ multiplex PCR; TCRdb's copy has only in-frame clones and leaves some out. In the table there are approximately 180,000 clones, 60% to 80% of which are singletons. Sequences were obtained from PBMCs. These receptors were taken from a woman in her 50s in good health and CMV-seropositive.

This clone was counted only a few times. The chain uses TRBV6-6 and TRBJ1-5, with TRBD1 identical over 7 bases. Germline V gene lookup returns CDR1 MNHNY and CDR2 SVGAGI (reference sequence). J gave up 3 bases and V 6 bases, and 8 bases lay outside the gene matches. The CDR3 totals 15 residues. CDR3 in DNA: TGTGCCAGCAGCCTCGGACAGGTGATCAATCAGCCCCAGCATTTT. Translation: CASSLGQVINQPQHF.

The chain couples TRBV18 to TRBJ2-6, with 9 bases lining up with TRBD1. Trimming took 5 bases from V and 0 from J; bases not matched to a gene: 14. Germline V gene lookup returns CDR1 KGHSH and CDR2 LQKENI. This CDR3 comprises 20 residues. The CDR3 spells CASSSFRDRVLSSGANVLTF. For the CDR3, the DNA is TGTGCCAGCTCATCTTTCCGGGACAGGGTGTTGAGCTCTGGGGCCAACGTCCTGACTTTC.

The chain carries TRBV11-2 and TRBJ1-2; 9 bases agree with TRBD1. CDR1 is SGHAT, CDR2 FQNNGV, per germline. V lost 2 bases and J lost 1; bases outside the gene matches: 11. This CDR3 contains 18 residues. The DNA for the CDR3 is TGTGCCAGCAGCTTATTACAGGGGGCCGGGCAGGATAACTATGGCTACACCTTC. Translation: CASSLLQGAGQDNYGYTF.

The chain joins TRBV9 to TRBJ1-2; TRBD1 matches at 8 bases. The ends lost 0 bases at V and 6 bases at J; junction bases unmatched: 4. This CDR3 has 14 residues. Looked up from germline, CDR1 is SGDLS and CDR2 is YYNGEE. CDR3 in DNA: TGTGCCAGCAGCGTAGGACAGGGGCGAGATGGCTACACCTTC. Its translation: CASSVGQGRDGYTF.

This clone was found a few times. A junction boundary mismatches the germline segment, possibly from a read error. The chain is built from TRBV5-1 and TRBJ1-3; TRBD1 matches at 8 bases. Germline V gene data show CDR1 as SGHRS and CDR2 as YFSETQ. The length of the CDR3 is 17 residues. CDR3 DNA: TGCGCCAGCAGCTTGGGGACAGGGATAGAGTCTGAAAACACCATATATTTT. It encodes CASSLGTGIESENTIYF.

The V gene is TRBV6-1, the J gene TRBJ2-2, with TRBD1 matching over 7 bases. After removal of 0 bases from V and 6 bases from J, the junction contained 7 bases not matched to a gene. This CDR3 region has 16 residues. Germline values: CDR1 MNHNS, CDR2 SASEGT. CDR3 nucleotides: TGTGCCAGCAGTGAAGCGCTCGGACAGGTACCCGGGGAGCTGTTTTTT. The encoded protein is CASSEALGQVPGELFF.

This chain uses TRBV9 with TRBJ2-5; 8 nucleotides align to TRBD2. This CDR3 spans 14 amino acids. The J segment lost 5 bases and the V segment lost 0 bases, leaving 3 bases of the junction unmatched. Germline lookup yields CDR1 SGDLS and CDR2 YYNGEE. The CDR3 loop is CASSVEGLEETQYF. CDR3 DNA: TGTGCCAGCAGCGTAGAGGGACTAGAGGAGACCCAGTACTTC.

The chain has TRBV5-4 and TRBJ2-3, with TRBD2 matching over 12 bases. The CDR3 runs 17 residues. CDR1 SGHNT and CDR2 YYREEE come from the germline V gene (reference sequence). J was trimmed by 1 base and V by 0 bases; bases with no gene match: 3. CDR3: CASSLGRTSGGTDTQYF. The CDR3 DNA reads TGTGCCAGCAGCTTGGGGCGGACTAGCGGGGGCACAGATACGCAGTATTTT.

The chain joins TRBV10-1 to TRBJ1-6; D is uncertain. The CDR3 is 12 amino acids. Trimming stripped 3 bases from V and 9 bases from J, with 6 bases between. Germline lookup yields CDR1 WNHNN and CDR2 SYGVQD (reference sequence). The DNA for the CDR3 is TGCGCCAGCAGTGACAACTTTTCACCCCTCCACTTT. Translating gives CASSDNFSPLHF.

This chain connects TRBV5-1 to TRBJ2-5; D is perhaps TRBD2 (5 bases). The J call may be mistaken, given a closer DNA end match to TRBJ2-7. Per the germline V gene, CDR1 is SGHRS and CDR2 is YFSETQ. This CDR3 is 16 amino acids long. DNA of the CDR3: TGCGCCAGCAGCTTGGTTGCAGCGGTCTTCACCTACGAGCAGTACTTC. It codes for CASSLVAAVFTYEQYF.

The chain has TRBV5-1 and TRBJ2-7, with D possibly being TRBD1 (5 bases). Germline V gene sequence: CDR1 SGHRS, CDR2 YFSETQ. V lost 0 bases and J 3 bases, leaving 10 bases between the germline ends. The length of the CDR3 is 14 residues. DNA of the CDR3: TGCGCCAGCAGCTTGGAGGCAGGGAACTACGAGCAGTACTTC. This translates into CASSLEAGNYEQYF.

This clone was seen a few times. The V and J genes are TRBV11-2 and TRBJ2-1; a weak D match, TRBD1 (5 bases). The V end lost 5 bases, the J end lost 6 bases, and 11 bases lay between the germline ends. The length of the CDR3 is 13 residues. Germline values: CDR1 SGHAT, CDR2 FQNNGV. In DNA form, the CDR3 reads TGTGCCAGCAGCCAGGGCCATCTCAATGAGCAGTTCTTC. This translates into CASSQGHLNEQFF.

This chain joins TRBV29-1 and TRBJ1-3; tentative D call: TRBD1 (5 bases). V lost 6 bases and J 4 bases, leaving 10 bases between the germline ends. The CDR3 loop spans 12 amino acids. Per germline, CDR1 SQVTM and CDR2 ANQGSEA. CDR3 nucleotide sequence: TGCAGCGTCCGGCGACAGGGAAACACCATATATTTT. This translates into CSVRRQGNTIYF.

The rearrangement joins TRBV7-9 to TRBJ2-3; D not resolved. The CDR3 covers 14 residues. Germline V gives CDR1 SEHNR, CDR2 FQNEAQ (reference sequence). Trimming removed 2 bases from V and 2 bases from J, with 8 bases in between. The CDR3 nucleotides are TGTGCCAGCAGCTTACCTCTAGTCACAGATACGCAGTATTTT. Residues: CASSLPLVTDTQYF.

The V and J genes are TRBV28 and TRBJ1-2, with a tentative D call TRBD1 (6 bases). The CDR3 is made up of 12 amino acids. Trimming shortened V by 4 bases and J by 8 bases, and 11 bases separated the two germline ends. Germline V lookup: CDR1 MDHEN, CDR2 SYDVKM. The chain's CDR3 is CASSSQGLGYTF. The CDR3 nucleotides are TGTGCCAGCAGTTCCCAGGGGCTGGGCTACACCTTC.

CDR3 DNA sequence: TGTGCCAGCAGATCGTCCGGGAACTACGAGCAGTACTTC. Translated: CASRSSGNYEQYF. V gene TRBV14 combines with J gene TRBJ2-7; D perhaps matches TRBD2 (5 bases). Per germline, CDR1 SGHDN and CDR2 FVKESK. V lost 6 bases to trimming and J lost 3 bases, with 12 bases between them. This CDR3 comprises 13 residues.

This sequence joins TRBV6-5 and TRBJ2-7, with D maybe TRBD1 (6 bases). The CDR3 is 15 amino acids. The germline V and J ends were trimmed by 4 bases and 7 bases, with 20 bases remaining between them. Germline assignment: CDR1 MNHEY and CDR2 SVGAGI. The CDR3: CASSFSLQGLTEQYF. CDR3 nucleotide sequence: TGTGCCAGCAGTTTCTCATTACAGGGTCTGACGGAGCAGTACTTC.

The J gene is TRBJ2-7, the V gene TRBV6-1; 10 nucleotides agree with TRBD1. Germline loops: CDR1 MNHNS, CDR2 SASEGT. This CDR3 comprises 15 residues. With 2 bases clipped from V and 3 bases from J, the junction kept 4 bases outside the gene matches. This CDR3 reads CASSETGQGIYEQYF. In DNA, the CDR3 is TGTGCCAGCAGTGAAACGGGACAGGGGATCTACGAGCAGTACTTC.

The V gene is TRBV25-1, the J gene TRBJ2-7, with D possibly matching TRBD2 (7 bases). V lost 5 bases, J lost 0 bases, and 23 bases lay in between. The V gene's germline CDR1 is MGHDK and CDR2 SYGVNS. The CDR3 has 18 amino acids. CDR3 protein: CASSRQVIGGASSYEQYF. In nucleotides, the CDR3 is TGTGCCAGCAGTAGACAGGTGATTGGGGGGGCGAGCTCCTACGAGCAGTACTTC.

This clone was detected a few times. Other DNA sequences within the sample encode an identical CDR3. The chain links TRBV5-6 to TRBJ2-1; D may be TRBD1 (5 bases). V was clipped by 4 bases and J by 7 bases, with 9 bases between them. The germline V gene has CDR1 SGHDT and CDR2 YYEEEE. This CDR3 has 12 amino acids. CDR3 DNA sequence: TGTGCCAGCAGCCCGCAGGGAAATGAGCAGTTCTTC. It encodes CASSPQGNEQFF. Using reference TRBV5-6 and TRBJ2-1 for the parts outside the CDR3, the full variable domain is DAGVTQSPTHLIKTRGQQVTLRCSPKSGHDTVSWYQQALGQGPQFIFQYYEEEERQRGNFPDRFSGHQFPNYSSELNVNALLLGDSALYLCASSPQGNEQFFGPGTRLTVL.

V is TRBV5-4 and J is TRBJ2-3, with 10 bases identical to TRBD2. CDR3 size: 16 residues. Per the germline V gene, CDR1 is SGHNT and CDR2 is YYREEE (reference sequence). V lost 0 bases to trimming and J lost 5 bases; unmatched junction nucleotides: 6. The CDR3 DNA sequence: TGTGCCAGCAGCTTGGAGCGGGGGGGCCGAGGAGATACGCAGTATTTT. This gives the protein CASSLERGGRGDTQYF.

The chain joins TRBV27 to TRBJ1-5; tentatively, D is TRBD1 (6 bases). Germline CDR1 is MNHEY and CDR2 is SMNVEV (reference sequence). The CDR3 has 13 residues. V was shortened by 2 bases and J by 5 bases, with 7 bases between the two germline ends. CDR3 DNA sequence: TGTGCCAGCAGTTTAACAGGGTATCAGCCCCAGCATTTT. It yields the protein CASSLTGYQPQHF.

This clone occurred a few times. DNA of the CDR3: TGTGCCAGCCGGCGGGGGCGTCCCGACAATGAGCAGTTCTTC. It encodes CASRRGRPDNEQFF. The chain links TRBV6-5 to TRBJ2-1, with a weak D call TRBD2 (7 bases). V dropped 8 bases and J dropped 5 bases, with 16 bases sitting between them. Germline V lookup: CDR1 MNHEY, CDR2 SVGAGI. The CDR3 is 14 residues long.

This sequence joins TRBV7-9 and TRBJ1-2; TRBD1 aligns across 7 bases. The trim removed 5 bases at V and 4 bases at J, leaving 13 bases unmatched. The germline V gene encodes CDR1 SEHNR and CDR2 FQNEAQ (reference sequence). There are 16 residues in the CDR3. The CDR3 protein is CASSLGTAAPLYGYTF. The CDR3 bases are TGTGCCAGCAGCCTAGGGACAGCCGCACCTCTCTATGGCTACACCTTC.

This chain joins TRBV5-6 and TRBJ2-1; 7 bases fit TRBD1. The CDR3 is 16 amino acids. From germline, CDR1 is SGHDT and CDR2 YYEEEE. J lost 4 bases, V lost 4 bases, and 11 bases had no gene match. CDR3 nucleotide sequence: TGTGCCAGCAGCCCCCCGAGGGGGACAGCTTACAATGAGCAGTTCTTC. Its protein product is CASSPPRGTAYNEQFF.

This clone was observed a single time. The chain combines TRBV13 with TRBJ1-6; tentative D call: TRBD1 (5 bases). The germline V and J ends were trimmed by 5 bases and 9 bases, with 20 bases remaining between them. The CDR3 contains 16 residues. The germline gives CDR1 PRHDT, CDR2 FYEKMQ (reference sequence). The CDR3 loop is CASSEGDFGSTSPLHF. The CDR3 nucleotides read TGTGCCAGCAGCGAAGGGGACTTCGGAAGTACTTCACCCCTCCACTTT.